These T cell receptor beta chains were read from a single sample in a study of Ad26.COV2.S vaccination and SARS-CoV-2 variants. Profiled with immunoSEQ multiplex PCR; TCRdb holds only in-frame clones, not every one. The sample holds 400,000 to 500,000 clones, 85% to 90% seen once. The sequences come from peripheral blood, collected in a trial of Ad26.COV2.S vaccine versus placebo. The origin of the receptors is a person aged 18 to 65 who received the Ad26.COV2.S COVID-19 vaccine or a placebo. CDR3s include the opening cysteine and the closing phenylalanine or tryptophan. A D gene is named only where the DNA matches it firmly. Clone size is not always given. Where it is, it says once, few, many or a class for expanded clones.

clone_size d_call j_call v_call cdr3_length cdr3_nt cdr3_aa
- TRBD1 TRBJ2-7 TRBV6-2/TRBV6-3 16 TGTGCCAGCAGTCCCGCCCCCGGGACAGGTGGTTACGAGCAGTACTTC CASSPAPGTGGYEQYF
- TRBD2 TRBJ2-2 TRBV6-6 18 TGTGCCAGCAGTCAAATGGGAATGGCTAGCGGGGGAATCGGGGAGCTGTTTTTT CASSQMGMASGGIGELFF
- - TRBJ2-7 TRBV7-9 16 TGTGCCAGCAGCCTAGGTATGGGCTTACCCTCCTACGAGCAGTACTTC CASSLGMGLPSYEQYF
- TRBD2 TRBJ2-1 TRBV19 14 TGTGCCAGTAGTCTAGCGGGGAGAAACAATGAGCAGTTCTTC CASSLAGRNNEQFF
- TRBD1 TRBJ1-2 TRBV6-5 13 TGTGCCAGCAGTTACTGGACAGGGAAGGGCTACACCTTC CASSYWTGKGYTF
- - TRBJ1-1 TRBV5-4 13 TGTGCCAGCAGCCCGGGAGGCAACACTGAAGCTTTCTTT CASSPGGNTEAFF
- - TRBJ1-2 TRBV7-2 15 TGTGCCAGCAGCTCCGACCGGGACACGGATCGAGGCTACACCTTC CASSSDRDTDRGYTF
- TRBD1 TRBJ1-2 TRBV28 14 TGTGCCAGCAGATCCCCGGACAGGGCCTATGGCTACACCTTC CASRSPDRAYGYTF
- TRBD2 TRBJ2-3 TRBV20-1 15 TGCAGTGCTAGTACTAGCGGAGACTACACAGATACGCAGTATTTT CSASTSGDYTDTQYF
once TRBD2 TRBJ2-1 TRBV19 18 TGTGCCAGTAGTGTACCGGGACTAGCGTTCACCTCCTACAATGAGCAGTTCTTC CASSVPGLAFTSYNEQFF
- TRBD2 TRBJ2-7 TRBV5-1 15 TGCGCCAGCAGCGATGCGGGAGGGCGGGCCTACGAGCAGTACTTC CASSDAGGRAYEQYF
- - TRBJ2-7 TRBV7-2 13 TGTGCCAGCAGCTTAGAACGGGGGCGCGAGCAGTACTTC CASSLERGREQYF
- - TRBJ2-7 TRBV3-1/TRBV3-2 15 TGTGCCAGCAGCCCCTTGGAGGGGGCGGGGTACGAGCAGTACTTC CASSPLEGAGYEQYF
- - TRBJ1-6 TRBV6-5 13 TGTGCCAGCAGTACGACAAGTAATTCACCCCTCCACTTT CASSTTSNSPLHF
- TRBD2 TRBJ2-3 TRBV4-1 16 TGCGCCAGCAGCCAGGGGACTAGGCGTCTCACAGATACGCAGTATTTT CASSQGTRRLTDTQYF
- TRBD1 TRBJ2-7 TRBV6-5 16 TGTGCCAGCAGTTACTCGGCGCAGGGACAGACCTACGAGCAGTACTTC CASSYSAQGQTYEQYF
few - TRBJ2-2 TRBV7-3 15 TGTGCCAGCAGCTCCGAGGGATGGGGAACCGGGGAGCTGTTTTTT CASSSEGWGTGELFF
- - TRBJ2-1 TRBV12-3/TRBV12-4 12 TGTGCCAGCAGTTTCCCAGGCAATGAGCAGTTCTTC CASSFPGNEQFF
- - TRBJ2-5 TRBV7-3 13 TGTGCCAGCAGCTCCAGGATCCAAGAGACCCAGTACTTC CASSSRIQETQYF
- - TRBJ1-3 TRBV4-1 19 TGCGCCAGCAGCCAAGTTTTCGGCGGCCGGACTCTCTCTGGAAACACCATATATTTT CASSQVFGGRTLSGNTIYF
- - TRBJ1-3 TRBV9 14 TGTGCCAGCAGCGTAGGACACTTAGGAAACACCATATATTTT CASSVGHLGNTIYF
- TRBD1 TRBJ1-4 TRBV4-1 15 TGCGCCAGCAGCCAAACAGGGGGGCAAAATGAAAAACTGTTTTTT CASSQTGGQNEKLFF
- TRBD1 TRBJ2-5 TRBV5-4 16 TGTGCCAGCAGCTTCGGGACAGGGTTCCGACAAGAGACCCAGTACTTC CASSFGTGFRQETQYF
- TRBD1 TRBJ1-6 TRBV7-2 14 TGTGCCAGCAGCTTGACAGGGGAGAATTCACCCCTCCACTTT CASSLTGENSPLHF
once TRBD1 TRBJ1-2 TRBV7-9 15 TGTGCCAGCAGCTTAGGGACAGGGGGCATCTATGGCTACACCTTC CASSLGTGGIYGYTF
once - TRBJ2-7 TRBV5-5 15 TGTGCCAGCAGCTCGGGGGCCCAAAACTCCTACGAGCAGTACTTC CASSSGAQNSYEQYF
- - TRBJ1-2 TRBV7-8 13 TGTGCCAGCAGCTTCCAGGGGCGGGGTGGCTACACCTTC CASSFQGRGGYTF
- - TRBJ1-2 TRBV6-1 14 TGTGCCAGCAGTGAATGGGGCAGCGGAAAGGGCTACACCTTC CASSEWGSGKGYTF
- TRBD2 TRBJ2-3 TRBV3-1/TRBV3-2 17 TGTGCCAGCAGCCAAGGTCCAGCGGGGGGGCTGTCAGATACGCAGTATTTT CASSQGPAGGLSDTQYF
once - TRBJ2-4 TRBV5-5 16 TGTGCCAGCAGCTTGGAACTTCAGGCTACCAAAAACATTCAGTACTTC CASSLELQATKNIQYF
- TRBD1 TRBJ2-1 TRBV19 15 TGTGCCAGTAGTGTGACAGGGATCCCTCTCAATGAGCAGTTCTTC CASSVTGIPLNEQFF
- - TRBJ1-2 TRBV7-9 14 TGTGCCAGCAGCTTAGTCGGGGATAACTATGGCTACACCTTC CASSLVGDNYGYTF
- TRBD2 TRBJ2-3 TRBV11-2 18 TGTGCCAGCAGCTTAGAGGGTCGGACTAGCGGGGCGACAGATACGCAGTATTTT CASSLEGRTSGATDTQYF
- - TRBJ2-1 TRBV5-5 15 TGTGCCAGCAGCCTCTCTCGGGGGGCGAACAATGAGCAGTTCTTC CASSLSRGANNEQFF
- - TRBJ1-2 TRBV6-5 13 TGTGCCAGCAGCATCCCAGGGCGTCGGGGCTACACCTTC CASSIPGRRGYTF
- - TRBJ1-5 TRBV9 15 TGTGCCAGCTCCTCCAGGGGAGATAGCAATCAGCCCCAGCATTTT CASSSRGDSNQPQHF
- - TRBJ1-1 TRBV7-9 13 TGTGCCAGCAGCTTAGTAGCGAACACTGAAGCTTTCTTT CASSLVANTEAFF
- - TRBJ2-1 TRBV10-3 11 TGTGCCATCAGTGACAGGGATGAGCAGTTCTTC CAISDRDEQFF
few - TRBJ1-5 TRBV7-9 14 TGTGCCAGCAGCTCCACAGGGAAAGATCAGCCCCAGCATTTT CASSSTGKDQPQHF
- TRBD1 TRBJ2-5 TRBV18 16 TGTGCCAGCTCACCACCTGGGACAGTGTACCAAGAGACCCAGTACTTC CASSPPGTVYQETQYF
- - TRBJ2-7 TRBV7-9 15 TGTGCCAGCAGCTTGGGCAGGGCCCAAACCTACGAGCAGTACTTC CASSLGRAQTYEQYF
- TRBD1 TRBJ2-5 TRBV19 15 TGTGCCAGTAGCCTCGGACAGGGTAAGGGAGAGACCCAGTACTTC CASSLGQGKGETQYF
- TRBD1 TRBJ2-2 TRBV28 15 TGTGCCAGCAGTATTACAGGGGTCTACACCGGGGAGCTGTTTTTT CASSITGVYTGELFF
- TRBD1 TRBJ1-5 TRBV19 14 TGTGCCAGTAGCCCGGACAGGGATAATCAGCCCCAGCATTTT CASSPDRDNQPQHF
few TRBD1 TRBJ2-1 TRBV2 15 TGTGCCAGCAGGGCCGACAGGGTGCAGGCCAATGAGCAGTTCTTC CASRADRVQANEQFF
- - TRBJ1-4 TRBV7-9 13 TGTGCCAGCAGCTTAGCGGTAGGAGACGAACTGTTTTTT CASSLAVGDELFF
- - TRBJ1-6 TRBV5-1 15 TGCGCCAGCAGCCCTCAGACCGGCGCGGATTCACCCCTCCACTTT CASSPQTGADSPLHF
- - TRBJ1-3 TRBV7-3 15 TGTGCCAGCAGCTTATCCAGGGGCTGTGGAAACACCATATATTTT CASSLSRGCGNTIYF
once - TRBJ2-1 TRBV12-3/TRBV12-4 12 TGTGCCAGCAGAGACAGGTTGGATGAGCAGTTCTTC CASRDRLDEQFF
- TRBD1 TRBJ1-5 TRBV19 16 TGTGCCAGTAGTGGCCAGGACAGGGGGCTTAATCAGCCCCAGCATTTT CASSGQDRGLNQPQHF
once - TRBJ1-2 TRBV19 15 TGTGCCTCGAACGCTGGAGCCCAGGTTGTCTATGGCTACACCTTC CASNAGAQVVYGYTF